Listed below are T cell receptor beta chains from one sample, sequenced in a study of T cells in Graves' hyperthyroidism and ophthalmopathy. Using its own MiXCR run on the multiplex PCR reads, TCRdb lists one record per CDR3 protein. Here the sample spans some 500,000 distinct CDR3 sequences, roughly 15% being singletons. Material for sequencing was blood. These receptors were obtained from a woman in her twenties or thirties with Graves' ophthalmopathy. Both conserved end residues are part of each CDR3. A D gene is named only where the DNA matches it firmly. Clone size is shown for a subset of rows, as once, few, many or a class of expanded clone.

>many|TRBJ2-7|TRBV20-1|TRBD1
CSARAADRNHEQYF
TGCAGTGCTAGAGCCGCGGACAGGAATCACGAGCAGTACTTC
>.|TRBJ2-7|TRBV6-5|.
CASSYGSTGYVYEQYF
TGTGCCAGCAGTTACGGGTCTACGGGGTACGTCTACGAGCAGTACTTC
>few|TRBJ2-2|TRBV28|TRBD1
CASSSSLGTGGHGELFF
TGTGCCAGCAGTTCCTCCCTGGGGACAGGGGGCCACGGGGAGCTGTTTTTT
>few|TRBJ2-3|TRBV5-4|TRBD2
CASTPKEGGPLFTQYF
TGTGCCAGCACCCCTAAGGAGGGAGGGCCGTTGTTTACGCAGTATTTT
>many|TRBJ1-4|TRBV7-2|TRBD1
CASSSWDRMATNEKLFF
TGTGCCAGCAGCTCATGGGACAGAATGGCAACTAATGAAAAACTGTTTTTT
>.|TRBJ2-1|TRBV7-9|TRBD2
CASSHSGTPNEQFF
TGTGCCAGCAGCCATAGCGGGACCCCCAATGAGCAGTTCTTC
>few|TRBJ2-1|TRBV12-3/TRBV12-4|TRBD2
CASSKGLAPYNEQFF
TGTGCCAGCAGTAAGGGACTAGCCCCTTACAATGAGCAGTTCTTC
>many|TRBJ1-2|TRBV6-1|.
CASSETAYGYTF
TGTGCCAGCAGTGAGACTGCCTATGGCTACACCTTC
>many|TRBJ1-6|TRBV6-1|.
CASSAGSENSPLHF
TGTGCCAGCAGTGCCGGGAGTGAGAATTCACCCCTCCACTTT
>few|TRBJ1-5|TRBV28|.
CASNTPGGLGNQPQHF
TGTGCCAGCAACACCCCCGGGGGGCTAGGCAATCAGCCCCAGCATTTT
>many|TRBJ2-5|TRBV2|.
CASSEEYQETQYF
TGTGCCAGCAGTGAGGAGTACCAAGAGACCCAGTACTTC
>.|TRBJ2-2|TRBV11-2|.
CASSLQAPRNTRELFF
TGTGCCAGCAGCTTACAAGCCCCACGGAACACCCGGGAGCTGTTTTTT
>many|TRBJ2-1|TRBV30|TRBD2
CAWIPSGSDNEQFF
TGTGCCTGGATTCCGAGCGGGAGTGACAATGAGCAGTTCTTC
>few|TRBJ1-2|TRBV19|.
CASSLEDGPLYGYTF
TGTGCCAGTAGTCTGGAGGACGGACCTCTCTATGGCTACACCTTC
>many|TRBJ1-1|TRBV2|TRBD1
CASRVTGGGTEAFF
TGTGCCAGCAGAGTAACAGGGGGGGGCACTGAAGCTTTCTTT
>once|TRBJ2-7|TRBV15|.
CATRWATGLGEQYF
TGTGCCACCAGATGGGCGACAGGCTTGGGCGAGCAGTACTTC
>.|TRBJ2-7|TRBV4-1|TRBD2
CASSPMTSGKDPYEQYF
TGCGCCAGCAGTCCTATGACTAGCGGAAAGGATCCCTACGAGCAGTACTTC
>.|TRBJ1-5|TRBV15|TRBD1
CATSRNGGTGYNQPQHF
TGTGCCACCAGCAGAAACGGGGGGACAGGTTATAATCAGCCCCAGCATTTT
>.|TRBJ1-5|TRBV30|TRBD1
CAWSAGTGHQPQHF
TGTGCCTGGAGTGCCGGGACAGGACATCAGCCCCAGCATTTT
>many|TRBJ2-7|TRBV5-1|.
CASSFRGGDEQYF
TGCGCCAGCAGCTTCAGGGGTGGGGACGAGCAGTACTTC
>many|TRBJ1-5|TRBV7-9|TRBD1
CASSDRQGGQPQHF
TGTGCCAGCAGCGATCGACAGGGAGGCCAGCCCCAGCATTTT
>many|TRBJ2-3|TRBV18|.
CASHRPKSTDTQYF
TGTGCCAGCCATAGGCCCAAGAGCACAGATACGCAGTATTTT
>few|TRBJ2-7|TRBV2|.
CASTGLLIYEQYF
TGTGCCAGCACGGGACTTTTAATTTACGAGCAGTACTTC
>many|TRBJ2-7|TRBV12-3/TRBV12-4|.
CASSGGSPYEQYF
TGTGCCAGCAGCGGTGGGAGCCCCTACGAGCAGTACTTC
>.|TRBJ2-1|TRBV20-1|TRBD2
CSARQALAGGPHEQFF
TGCAGTGCTAGACAGGCCCTAGCGGGAGGGCCCCATGAGCAGTTCTTC
>many|TRBJ2-3|TRBV7-2|.
CASSSGIRLDTQYF
TGTGCCAGCAGCTCAGGGATAAGACTGGATACGCAGTATTTT
>many|TRBJ2-1|TRBV7-3|.
CASSLDGTFYNEQFF
TGTGCCAGCAGCTTAGACGGAACCTTCTACAATGAGCAGTTCTTC
>few|TRBJ2-1|TRBV20-1|TRBD2
CSGGLALYNEQFF
TGCAGTGGAGGACTAGCCCTCTACAATGAGCAGTTCTTC
>few|TRBJ2-7|TRBV5-1|.
CASSLGPAGSPYEQYF
TGCGCCAGCAGCTTGGGGCCGGCGGGTTCACCCTACGAGCAGTACTTC
>few|TRBJ1-2|TRBV11-2|.
CASSLDSGYGYTF
TGTGCCAGCAGCTTAGATTCAGGTTATGGCTACACCTTC
>many|TRBJ2-1|TRBV7-2|.
CASSLAGLDREQFF
TGTGCCAGCAGCTTAGCGGGTCTAGATCGTGAGCAGTTCTTC
>few|TRBJ1-5|TRBV20-1|.
CSADRGGPNQPQHF
TGCAGTGCGGATCGGGGGGGCCCCAATCAGCCCCAGCATTTT
>many|TRBJ2-7|TRBV2|.
CASSTGGATDYEQYF
TGTGCCAGCAGTACAGGTGGGGCTACGGACTACGAGCAGTACTTC
>many|TRBJ2-5|TRBV5-8|TRBD2
CASSLGGRLETQYF
TGTGCCAGCAGCTTAGGCGGGAGATTGGAGACCCAGTACTTC
>many|TRBJ2-3|TRBV7-2|.
CASSALAPRTDTQYF
TGTGCCAGCAGCGCCCTAGCACCTCGCACAGATACGCAGTATTTT
>.|TRBJ2-5|TRBV20-1|.
CSASEPGRQETQYF
TGCAGTGCTAGTGAGCCGGGGAGGCAAGAGACCCAGTACTTC
>few|TRBJ2-3|TRBV5-6|.
CASSTPSPSTDTQYF
TGTGCCAGCAGCACACCATCCCCTAGCACAGATACGCAGTATTTT